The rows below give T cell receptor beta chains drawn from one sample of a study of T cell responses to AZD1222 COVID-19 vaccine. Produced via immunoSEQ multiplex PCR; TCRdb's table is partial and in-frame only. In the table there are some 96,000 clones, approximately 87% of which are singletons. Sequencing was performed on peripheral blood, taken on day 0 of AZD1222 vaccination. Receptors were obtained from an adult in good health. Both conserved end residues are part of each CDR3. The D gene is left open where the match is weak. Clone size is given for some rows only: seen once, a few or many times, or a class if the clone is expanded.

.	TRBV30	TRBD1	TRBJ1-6	TGTGCCTGGGGGGGACAGGCGAATTCACCCCTCCACTTT	CAWGGQANSPLHF
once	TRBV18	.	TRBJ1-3	TGTGCCAGCTCACCAGAGGTTGGAATGGGGCCCTCTGGAAACACCATATATTTT	CASSPEVGMGPSGNTIYF
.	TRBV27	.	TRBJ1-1	TGTGCCAGCAGTTTATCAGGGGGTGGGACTGAAGCTTTCTTT	CASSLSGGGTEAFF
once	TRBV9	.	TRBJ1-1	TGTGCCAGCAGCCCCCTCTGGGGGGGGGACACTGAAGCTTTCTTT	CASSPLWGGDTEAFF
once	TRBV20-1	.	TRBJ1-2	TGCAGTGCTAGAGAGAATGGGGGCTACACCTTC	CSARENGGYTF
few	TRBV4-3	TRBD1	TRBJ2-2	TGCGCCAGCAGTCCCTTTACAGGGGGGATCGGGGAGCTGTTTTTT	CASSPFTGGIGELFF
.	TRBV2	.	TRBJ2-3	TGTGCCAGCAGACTAGAATCAGATACGCAGTATTTT	CASRLESDTQYF
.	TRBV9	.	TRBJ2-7	TGTGCCAGCAGCACGACGGGCCACGAGCAGTACTTC	CASSTTGHEQYF
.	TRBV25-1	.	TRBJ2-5	TGTGCCAGCAGTCCTCGCTTTCAAGAGACCCAGTACTTC	CASSPRFQETQYF
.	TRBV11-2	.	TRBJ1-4	TGTGCCAGCAGCTTAGCGCAAACTAATGAAAAACTGTTTTTT	CASSLAQTNEKLFF
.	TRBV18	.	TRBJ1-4	TGTGCCAGCTCCCCTAAAGCAACTAATGAAAAACTGTTTTTT	CASSPKATNEKLFF
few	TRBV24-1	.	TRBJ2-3	TGTGCCACCAGTGATTTGGAGGGGTGGAGCACAGATACGCAGTATTTT	CATSDLEGWSTDTQYF
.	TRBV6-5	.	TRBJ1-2	TGTGCCAGCAGTTACGCTGGAAGTGGTGGCTACACCTTC	CASSYAGSGGYTF
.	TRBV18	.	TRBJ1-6	TGTGCCAGCTCACAGGAGAATAATTCACCCCTCCACTTT	CASSQENNSPLHF
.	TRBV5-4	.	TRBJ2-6	TGTGCCAGCAAGCTTGACATCTCTGGGGCCAACGTCCTGACTTTC	CASKLDISGANVLTF
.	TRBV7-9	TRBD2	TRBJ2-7	TGTGCCAGCAGCCCGCCAGTAGCGGGAGTCTACGAGCAGTACTTC	CASSPPVAGVYEQYF
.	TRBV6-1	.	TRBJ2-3	TGTGCCAGCAGTGAAATTTTGGTGGGAACGGTGAATACGCAGTATTTT	CASSEILVGTVNTQYF
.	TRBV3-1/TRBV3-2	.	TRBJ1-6	TGTGCCAGCAGCCAAGGAGAGGGGCATTCACCCCTCCACTTT	CASSQGEGHSPLHF
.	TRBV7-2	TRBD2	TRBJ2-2	TGTGCCAGCAGCTTGACTAGCGGGAACACCGGGGAGCTGTTTTTT	CASSLTSGNTGELFF
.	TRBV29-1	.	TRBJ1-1	TGCAGCGTTGAAGATCCAGACGATATAAAAAAGAGGAGTCAGCGTTTGAACACTGAAGCTTTCTTT	CSVEDPDDIKKRSQRLNTEAFF
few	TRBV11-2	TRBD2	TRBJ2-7	TGTGCCAGCAGCTTAGGAAATAGCGGGGGAACCTACGAGCAGTACTTC	CASSLGNSGGTYEQYF
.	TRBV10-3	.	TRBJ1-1	TGTGCCATCAGTGTGTCCGGACAGAGGAACACTGAAGCTTTCTTT	CAISVSGQRNTEAFF
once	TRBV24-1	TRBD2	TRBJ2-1	TGTGCCACCAAGGGAGGGACCTCCTACAATGAGCAGTTCTTC	CATKGGTSYNEQFF
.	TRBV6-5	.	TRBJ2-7	TGTGCCAGCAGTTACTCGAATTTAGGGTCCTACGAGCAGTACTTC	CASSYSNLGSYEQYF
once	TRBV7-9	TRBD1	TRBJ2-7	TGTGCCAGCAGCTCGCAGGGTGACAGGGGACACGAGCAGTACTTC	CASSSQGDRGHEQYF
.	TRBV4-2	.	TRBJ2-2	TGTGCCAGCAGCCCAATGACAGGCAACACCGGGGAGCTGTTTTTT	CASSPMTGNTGELFF
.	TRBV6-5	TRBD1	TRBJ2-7	TGTGCCGGCACCGGGACAGGACTTAGCGAGCAGTACTTC	CAGTGTGLSEQYF
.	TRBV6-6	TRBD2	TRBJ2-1	TGTGCCAGCAGACGACTAGCGGGGGGCGATCGCCTTTACAATGAGCAGTTCTTC	CASRRLAGGDRLYNEQFF
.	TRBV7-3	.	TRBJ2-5	TGTGCCAGCAGCTTAAGGAAGGGGACGGGCCAAGAGACCCAGTACTTC	CASSLRKGTGQETQYF
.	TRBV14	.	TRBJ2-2	TGTGCCAGCAGCCAAGATCATAGGACACCCGGGGAGCTGTTTTTT	CASSQDHRTPGELFF
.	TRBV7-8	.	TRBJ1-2	TGTGCCAGCAGCTTAGCGCTAATGGGGGAACCTGGCTACACCTTC	CASSLALMGEPGYTF
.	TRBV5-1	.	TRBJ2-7	TGCGCCAGCAGCTGGACCGGGACGGACTCCTACGAGCAGTACTTC	CASSWTGTDSYEQYF
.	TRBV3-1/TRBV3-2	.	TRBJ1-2	TGTGCCAGCAGCCAACTAACCTTGGGCTACACCTTC	CASSQLTLGYTF
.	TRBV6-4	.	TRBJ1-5	TGTGCCAGCGTCCGGGCATGCAATCAGCCCCAGCATTTT	CASVRACNQPQHF
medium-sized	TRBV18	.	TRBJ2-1	TGTGCCAGCTCACAATTTGGTGCCCACAATGAGCAGTTCTTC	CASSQFGAHNEQFF
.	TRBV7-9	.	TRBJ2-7	TGTGCCAGCAGCTTAGCGCCGGTTGACGAGCAGTACTTC	CASSLAPVDEQYF
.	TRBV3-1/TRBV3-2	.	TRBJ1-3	TGTGCCAGCAGCCTGAGCCAAACCATATATTTT	CASSLSQTIYF
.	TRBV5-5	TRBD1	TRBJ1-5	TGTGCCAGCAGCTTGAGCGGCGGGACAGGGGGTCAGCCCCAGCATTTT	CASSLSGGTGGQPQHF
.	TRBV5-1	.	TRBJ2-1	TGCGCCAGCAGCTTGCCTCGGGTCAACTACAATGAGCAGTTCTTC	CASSLPRVNYNEQFF
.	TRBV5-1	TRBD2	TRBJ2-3	TGCGCCAGCAGTTGGAGCGGGGGGGCCACAGATACGCAGTATTTT	CASSWSGGATDTQYF
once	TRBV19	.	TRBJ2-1	TGTGCCAGTAGTACGTACGGGACGAGGAACAATGAGCAGTTCTTC	CASSTYGTRNNEQFF
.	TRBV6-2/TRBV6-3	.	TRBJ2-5	TGTGCCAGCAGTTACGGGGGGGCCGTGAAGACCCAGTACTTC	CASSYGGAVKTQYF
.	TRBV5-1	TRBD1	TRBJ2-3	TGCGCCAGCAGCTCGGGGACAGGGGGCCCTAGCACAGATACGCAGTATTTT	CASSSGTGGPSTDTQYF
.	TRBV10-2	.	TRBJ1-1	TGCGCCACTTCATCTGACAGCCGCACTGAAGCTTTCTTT	CATSSDSRTEAFF
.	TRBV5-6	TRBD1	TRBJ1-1	TGTGCCAGCAGCTACGGGGACAGAAGCTCCCATGAAGCTTTCTTT	CASSYGDRSSHEAFF
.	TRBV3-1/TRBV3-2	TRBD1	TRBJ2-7	TGTGCCAGCAGCCCGGGACAGGGGGCATCCTACGAGCAGTACTTC	CASSPGQGASYEQYF
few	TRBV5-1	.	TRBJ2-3	TGCGCCAGCAGCCAGCGGATACGGGATACGCAGTATTTT	CASSQRIRDTQYF
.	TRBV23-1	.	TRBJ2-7	TGCGCCAGCCCCTTCGGAGCCCGGCGGATCTACGAGCAGTACTTC	CASPFGARRIYEQYF
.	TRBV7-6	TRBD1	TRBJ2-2	TGTGCCAGCAGCTTAGGCGGACAGGGTACCGGGGAGCTGTTTTTT	CASSLGGQGTGELFF
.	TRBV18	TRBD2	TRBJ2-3	TGTGCCAGCTCACCATTGGCTAGCGGATTCACAGATACGCAGTATTTT	CASSPLASGFTDTQYF
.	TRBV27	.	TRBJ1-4	TGTGCCAGCAGTTTATCAACAGGGATGGGAGAAAAACTGTTTTTT	CASSLSTGMGEKLFF
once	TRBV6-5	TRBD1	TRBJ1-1	TGTGCCAGCAGTTACACCGGGACAGGGTTTGAAGCTTTCTTT	CASSYTGTGFEAFF
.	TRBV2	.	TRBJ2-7	TGTGCCAGCGGCGTTACCTACGAGCAGTACTTC	CASGVTYEQYF
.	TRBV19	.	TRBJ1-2	TGTGCCAGTAGGGGAAAAACATCTCCTCCCCTCGGCTACACCTTC	CASRGKTSPPLGYTF
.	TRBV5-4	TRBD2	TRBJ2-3	TGTGCCAGCAGCTTGTCCCCCGGGCTAGCGGGAGGCACAGATACGCAGTATTTT	CASSLSPGLAGGTDTQYF
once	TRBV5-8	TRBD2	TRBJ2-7	TGTGCCAGCAGCCCGGCGGGAGGCCCCTCCTACGAGCAGTACTTC	CASSPAGGPSYEQYF